This T cell receptor beta chain originates from a study of blood T cell dynamics during melanoma immunotherapy. This CDR3 is built from 14 residues. Trimming cost V 6 bases and J 7 bases; bases outside gene matches: 5. Germline loops: CDR1 MNHEY, CDR2 SVGAGI. Time point defined: week 3, after first cycle of checkpoint inhibitor. Assay: immunoSEQ multiplex PCR; the TCRdb copy retains only in-frame clones and omits some. The sample holds some 12,000 clones, 84% seen once. The specimen was blood, collected from a patient treated with checkpoint blockade. This chain joins TRBV6-5 and TRBJ1-6; 8 nucleotides line up with TRBD1. This TCR was recovered from a human donor with melanoma. The CDR3 reads CASSQDRANSPLHF. CDR3 nucleotide sequence: TGTGCCAGCAGCCAGGACAGGGCGAATTCACCCCTCCACTTT.